What follows are 8 T cell receptor beta chains derived from one specimen sequenced in a study of response to subunit inactivated influenza vaccine. TCRdb re-analysed the RT-PCR reads in MiXCR, keeping a single row per CDR3 protein. The sample includes a few hundred thousand distinct CDR3 sequences, approximately 12% of them seen just once. The source was non-naive T cells sorted from PBMCs, collected approximately 15 days before vaccination. The receptor source for this set is a middle-aged man who received an inactivated influenza vaccine.

This chain joins TRBV11-1 and TRBJ2-1; 7 bases match TRBD2. CDR3 size: 20 residues. V lost 5 bases to trimming and J lost 8 bases; unmatched junction nucleotides: 27. Germline CDR1 is SGHAT and CDR2 is FQDESV (reference sequence). The CDR3 region is CASSPGGRASGVERRYEQFF. The CDR3 DNA sequence: TGTGCCAGCAGCCCGGGAGGAAGGGCTTCGGGGGTCGAACGTCGATATGAGCAGTTCTTC.

This clonotype turned up a few times. The V and J genes are TRBV2 and TRBJ1-2, with 10 bases that match TRBD1. CDR1 and CDR2 (germline): SNHLY, FYNNEI. Trimming took 6 bases from V and 3 from J; bases not matched to a gene: 10. CDR3 length: 16 amino acids. CDR3 region: CASRVSRTGGYYGYTF. In DNA form, the CDR3 reads TGTGCCAGCAGAGTTTCCCGGACAGGGGGTTACTATGGCTACACCTTC.

The rearrangement uses TRBV20-1 and TRBJ1-5; TRBD1 matches 10 bases. The junction had 8 bases not matched to a gene; V was cut back by 5 bases and J by 4 bases. Germline V CDR1 and CDR2: DFQATT, SNEGSKA (reference sequence). The CDR3 covers 15 residues. The CDR3 is CSAAPGQGINQPQHF. The CDR3 DNA reads TGCAGTGCTGCACCGGGACAGGGGATAAATCAGCCCCAGCATTTT.

V is TRBV5-1 and J is TRBJ2-2; D remains unclear. V was cut by 2 bases and J by 2 bases, with 10 bases left in between. The CDR3 sequence is 15 residues long. Germline V gives CDR1 SGHRS, CDR2 YFSETQ. The CDR3 protein is CASSLAKANTGELFF. CDR3 coding DNA: TGCGCCAGCAGCTTAGCCAAAGCAAACACCGGGGAGCTGTTTTTT.

This clonotype was seen at least ten times. The chain joins TRBV29-1 to TRBJ2-7; possible D gene TRBD1, 5 bases. Trimming took off 7 bases at V and 4 bases at J, with 20 bases between the two ends. Germline loops: CDR1 SQVTM, CDR2 ANQGSEA. The CDR3 spans 14 residues. CDR3: CSAVRGSGSYEQYF. For the CDR3, the DNA is TGCAGCGCCGTTAGGGGATCAGGATCGTACGAGCAGTACTTC.

This clonotype was recorded a few times. The chain couples TRBV27 to TRBJ2-7, with 9 positions matching TRBD1. The CDR3 length is 15 residues. Germline CDR1 and CDR2: MNHEY and SMNVEV (reference sequence). Trimming removed 3 bases from V and 6 bases from J; junction bases left unmatched: 9. CDR3 amino acids: CASSFRRDRVGEQYF. In nucleotides, the CDR3 is TGTGCCAGCAGTTTTCGCCGGGACAGGGTGGGCGAGCAGTACTTC.

This clonotype was observed many times. This chain uses TRBV7-9 with TRBJ1-4; 7 bases line up with TRBD1. J gave up 7 bases and V 5 bases, and 7 bases lay outside the gene matches. Germline assignment: CDR1 SEHNR and CDR2 FQNEAQ (reference sequence). This CDR3 region has 14 residues. The CDR3 sequence is CASSPRQGFEKLFF. The CDR3 region has the DNA TGTGCCAGCAGCCCACGACAGGGATTTGAAAAACTGTTTTTT.

The count of this clonotype is one. The chain links TRBV6-1 to TRBJ2-1; TRBD2 matches 9 bases. CDR3 length equals 18 residues. With V trimmed by 6 bases and J by 7 bases, 19 bases remained unmatched. Germline V CDR1 and CDR2: MNHNS, SASEGT. This chain's CDR3 is CASSRRLRLAAGGNEQFF. CDR3 nucleotide sequence: TGTGCCAGCAGCCGACGACTGCGACTAGCGGCAGGGGGTAATGAGCAGTTCTTC.